This T cell receptor beta chain was obtained from a study of radiotherapy plus CTLA-4 blockade in lung cancer. CTLA-4 blockade with ipilimumab, together with focal radiation, was given to patients with chemo-refractory metastatic non-small-cell lung cancer. TCRdb's table, derived via immunoSEQ multiplex PCR, lists solely in-frame clones and lacks some. The table includes around 90,000 clones, around 86% detected once. V lost 4 bases and J lost 8; bases outside the gene matches: 9. CDR3 size: 16 residues. Per the germline V gene, CDR1 is SGHAT and CDR2 is FQDESV (reference sequence). This sequence originates from a human donor with non-small cell lung cancer that progressed on radiotherapy plus ipilimumab. The sample was peripheral blood, taken from a patient treated with radiotherapy plus ipilimumab. This chain links TRBV11-1 with TRBJ2-3; 13 nucleotides agree with TRBD2. The CDR3 coding sequence is TGTGCCAGCAGCTCACTACTAGCGGGAGGGAGAGGTACGCAGTATTTT. Its protein is CASSSLLAGGRGTQYF.